A single sample is the source of the 25 T cell receptor beta chains below, sequenced in a study of beta chain features in type 1 diabetes. Sequencing targeted expressed TCRB transcripts, as all isolated RNA had been reverse transcribed. Here immunoSEQ multiplex PCR was the method, and the copy in TCRdb shows in-frame clones only, minus some. The table lists fewer than 400,000 clones, 8% of them singletons. The sample consisted of central memory CD4+ T cells from blood. The receptor set was obtained from a woman under 30 in good health.

This chain connects TRBV15 to TRBJ1-2; the D is unclear. V lost 0 bases and J lost 2, with 4 bases in between. CDR3 length: 13 residues. Germline assignment: CDR1 LNHNV and CDR2 YYDKDF (reference sequence). CDR3 coding DNA: TGTGCCACCAGCAGAGATCAAAACTATGGCTACACCTTC. Protein product: CATSRDQNYGYTF.

V is TRBV18 and J is TRBJ1-5, with 10 bases matching TRBD1. Germline V lookup: CDR1 KGHSH, CDR2 LQKENI. The CDR3 spans 16 residues. Trimming at V came to 3 bases and at J to 7 bases, leaving 9 bases not matched to a gene. Here the CDR3 DNA reads TGTGCCAGCTCACCTACCGGGACAGGGGTTGGGCAGCCCCAGCATTTT. It is translated as CASSPTGTGVGQPQHF.

This chain uses TRBV7-9 with TRBJ1-1; unclear D gene. Germline CDR1 reads SEHNR; CDR2 reads FQNEAQ (reference sequence). Trimming cost V 1 base and J 2 bases, with 11 bases left between them. The CDR3 has 15 residues. The CDR3 protein is CASSLVSILNTEAFF. CDR3 DNA sequence: TGTGCCAGCAGCTTAGTGTCCATTCTTAACACTGAAGCTTTCTTT.

This clone was recorded a few times. The genes are TRBV28 and TRBJ2-1; D could derive from TRBD1 or TRBD2 (7 bases each). The V and J ends lost 11 bases and 7 bases respectively, with 21 bases between them. CDR3 length: 14 amino acids. Germline lookup yields CDR1 MDHEN and CDR2 SYDVKM. CDR3 nucleotides: TGTGCCTGTCAGGGGGGGACTGGGAGGAATGAGCAGTTCTTC. It codes for CACQGGTGRNEQFF. The full variable domain, with the rest looked up from reference TRBV28 and TRBJ2-1, is DVKVTQSSRYLVKRTGEKVFLECVQDMDHENMFWYRQDPGLGLRLIYFSYDVKMKEKGDIPEGYSVSREKKERFSLILESASTNQTSMYLCACQGGTGRNEQFFGPGTRLTVL.

This chain joins TRBV7-2 and TRBJ1-5; tentative D call: TRBD1 (6 bases). The CDR3 has 15 amino acids. Trimming took off 3 bases at V and 1 base at J, with 10 bases between the two ends. The germline CDR1 and CDR2 sequences are SGHTA and FQGNSA. The CDR3 here is CASSFGGGSNQPQHF. CDR3 DNA sequence: TGTGCCAGCAGCTTCGGGGGCGGGAGCAATCAGCCCCAGCATTTT.

A few counts support this clone. This chain joins TRBV18 and TRBJ2-1; 8 bases fit TRBD2. Trimming removed 0 bases from V and 7 bases from J; junction bases left unmatched: 8. Germline values: CDR1 KGHSH, CDR2 LQKENI. This CDR3 has 16 amino acids. The chain's CDR3 is CASSPPGTSRMNEQFF. CDR3 DNA sequence: TGTGCCAGCTCACCACCGGGGACTAGTAGAATGAATGAGCAGTTCTTC.

This clone was picked up a small number of times. Here the CDR3 reads CASSQVRGQNEKLFF. Written as DNA, the CDR3 is TGTGCCAGCAGCCAAGTCAGGGGACAGAATGAAAAACTGTTTTTT. V gene TRBV11-2 combines with J gene TRBJ1-4; 7 nucleotides agree with TRBD1. The CDR3 has 15 amino acids. V gave up 5 bases and J gave up 5 bases; unmatched junction bases: 8. Germline V CDR1 and CDR2: SGHAT, FQNNGV.

This clone was seen only once. V and J are TRBV4-1 and TRBJ2-7; 8 bases match TRBD2. Trimming took 6 bases from V and 4 from J; bases not matched to a gene: 11. Germline V gene data show CDR1 as MGHRA and CDR2 as YSYEKL. The CDR3 has 15 residues. The DNA of the CDR3 is TGCGCCAGCAGTTCCTCCGGGACTAGAAGATACGAGCAGTACTTC. Translation: CASSSSGTRRYEQYF.

J is TRBJ2-7 and V is TRBV5-1; a possible D gene is TRBD2 (5 bases). This CDR3 is 15 amino acids long. Germline V gene lookup returns CDR1 SGHRS and CDR2 YFSETQ. The germline V and J ends were trimmed by 0 bases and 5 bases, with 15 bases remaining between them. CDR3 residues: CASSLALAWGDEQYF. CDR3 coding DNA: TGCGCCAGCAGCTTGGCCCTCGCATGGGGAGACGAGCAGTACTTC.

This clone was observed a few times. This sequence joins TRBV6-6 and TRBJ2-1, with D perhaps TRBD2 (5 bases). CDR3 size: 14 residues. Trimming removed 0 bases at V and 5 bases at J, with 8 bases between. Germline CDR1 MNHNY, CDR2 SVGAGI (reference sequence). The CDR3 here is CASSYSGKNNEQFF. The CDR3 DNA is TGTGCCAGCAGTTACTCCGGGAAGAACAATGAGCAGTTCTTC.

This clone was counted ten times or more. The rearrangement uses TRBV18 and TRBJ2-3, with D perhaps TRBD2 (6 bases). Trimming left V 4 bases short and J 6 bases short, with 23 bases between. Germline CDR1 and CDR2: KGHSH and LQKENI. This CDR3 comprises 17 residues. The CDR3 nucleotides are TGTGCCAGCTCACTCTTCCGGGAGTTAATGGTAGAGGATACGCAGTATTTT. It yields the protein CASSLFRELMVEDTQYF.

The genes are TRBV5-4 and TRBJ2-7; 9 bases fit TRBD1. The germline CDR1 and CDR2 sequences are SGHNT and YYREEE (reference sequence). The CDR3 has 14 residues. The ends lost 4 bases at V and 2 bases at J; junction bases unmatched: 4. This CDR3 is CASSGDRATYEQYF. In nucleotides, the CDR3 is TGTGCCAGCAGCGGGGACAGGGCCACCTACGAGCAGTACTTC.

V gene TRBV25-1 combines with J gene TRBJ2-1, with D possibly being TRBD2 (6 bases). There are 17 residues in the CDR3. Germline V gene data show CDR1 as MGHDK and CDR2 as SYGVNS. Trimming shortened V by 2 bases and J by 0 bases, and 14 bases separated the two germline ends. CDR3 DNA sequence: TGTGCCAGCAGTGAAGACCCGACTAGTAGCTCCTACAATGAGCAGTTCTTC. Amino acid sequence: CASSEDPTSSSYNEQFF. Combining the CDR3 with reference TRBV25-1 and TRBJ2-1 gives the whole variable domain EADIYQTPRYLVIGTGKKITLECSQTMGHDKMYWYQQDPGMELHLIHYSYGVNSTEKGDLSSESTVSRIRTEHFPLTLESARPSHTSQYLCASSEDPTSSSYNEQFFGPGTRLTVL.

This clone was counted ten times or more. The chain recombines TRBV10-3 with TRBJ2-7; TRBD1 agrees at 9 bases. The CDR3 sequence is 13 residues long. The germline V gene encodes CDR1 ENHRY and CDR2 SYGVKD. V lost 5 bases to trimming and J lost 6 bases; unmatched junction nucleotides: 5. In DNA form, the CDR3 reads TGTGCCATCAGTCGGGACAGGGACAGCGAGCAGTACTTC. Encoded protein: CAISRDRDSEQYF.

This clone has more than one count but fewer than ten. The chain joins TRBV7-3 to TRBJ2-1; D not resolved. The V and J ends lost 6 bases and 4 bases respectively, with 16 bases between them. Germline lookup yields CDR1 SGHTA and CDR2 FQGTGA. This CDR3 spans 15 amino acids. In nucleotides, the CDR3 is TGTGCCAGCAGTACCGCGGCGGTCCGGTACAATGAGCAGTTCTTC. Its protein is CASSTAAVRYNEQFF.

This chain's CDR3 is CASSVESTSLGELFF. The CDR3 DNA follows: TGTGCCAGCAGCGTAGAGTCGACTAGTTTGGGGGAGCTGTTTTTT. This chain connects TRBV9 to TRBJ2-2; a weak D match, TRBD2 (6 bases). Trimming left V 0 bases short and J 8 bases short, with 14 bases between. The CDR3 has 15 amino acids. The V gene's germline CDR1 is SGDLS and CDR2 YYNGEE. Looking up the rest from reference TRBV9 and TRBJ2-2 gives the full variable domain: DSGVTQTPKHLITATGQRVTLRCSPRSGDLSVYWYQQSLDQGLQFLIQYYNGEERAKGNILERFSAQQFPDLHSELNLSSLELGDSALYFCASSVESTSLGELFFGEGSRLTVL.

This clone was recorded a few times. The V gene is TRBV11-2, the J gene TRBJ2-7, with unresolved D. V gave up 1 base and J gave up 3 bases, with 7 bases separating them. Germline CDR1 and CDR2: SGHAT and FQNNGV. This CDR3 has 13 residues. CDR3 nucleotide sequence: TGTGCCAGCAGCTTAGCGGCTGGCTACGAGCAGTACTTC. Translation: CASSLAAGYEQYF.

This clone came up many times. V usage is TRBV11-2 and J usage is TRBJ1-4; D uncertain. The CDR3 has 16 residues. The germline V gene has CDR1 SGHAT and CDR2 FQNNGV. The ends were cut back, 4 bases at V and 3 bases at J, with 15 bases in the middle. The CDR3 DNA reads as TGTGCCAGCAGCTCCATTTACAGTGGAGCTAATGAAAAACTGTTTTTT. Translation gives CASSSIYSGANEKLFF.

Only a few counts were recorded for this clone. The chain employs TRBV18 and TRBJ2-6; no firm D call. Germline V gene sequence: CDR1 KGHSH, CDR2 LQKENI. Trimming pared 3 bases from V and 0 bases from J, leaving 6 bases between. The CDR3 consists of 15 residues. CDR3 in DNA: TGTGCCAGCTCACCGGCTTTCTCTGGGGCCAACGTCCTGACTTTC. This translates into CASSPAFSGANVLTF.

This chain links TRBV6-5 with TRBJ2-2, with D possibly matching TRBD1 (5 bases). The CDR3 runs 15 residues. CDR1 and CDR2 from the germline V gene are MNHEY and SVGAGI. Trimming pared 2 bases from V and 2 bases from J, leaving 9 bases between. The CDR3 reads CASSYGDRNTGELFF. Here the CDR3 DNA reads TGTGCCAGCAGTTACGGTGACAGAAACACCGGGGAGCTGTTTTTT.

This chain joins TRBV7-8 and TRBJ1-1, with unresolved D. Germline V lookup: CDR1 SGHVS, CDR2 FQNEAQ. The CDR3 covers 17 residues. The germline V and J ends were trimmed by 8 bases and 4 bases, with 26 bases remaining between them. The CDR3 DNA sequence: TGTGCCAGCCATGGCGGACCCCACACCCGTGGGTTCACTGAAGCTTTCTTT. Translation: CASHGGPHTRGFTEAFF.

This clone was observed a handful of times. This chain joins TRBV2 and TRBJ2-1, with 12 bases matching TRBD2. Germline CDR1 and CDR2: SNHLY and FYNNEI. This CDR3 contains 15 residues. After removal of 6 bases from V and 8 bases from J, the junction contained 8 bases not matched to a gene. CDR3 amino acids: CASSRLAGVSDEQFF. Written as DNA, the CDR3 is TGTGCCAGCAGCCGACTAGCGGGAGTTAGTGATGAGCAGTTCTTC.

The V call is TRBV10-3, the J call TRBJ1-3, with no clear D. Germline V gene lookup returns CDR1 ENHRY and CDR2 SYGVKD. The CDR3 has 14 residues. V was trimmed by 5 bases and J by 0 bases, leaving 8 bases between them. The DNA for the CDR3 is TGTGCCATCAGTTACCACGGCTCTGGAAACACCATATATTTT. Translated, it gives CAISYHGSGNTIYF.

This clone was seen a few times. The chain recombines TRBV10-2 with TRBJ2-5; D gene unclear. CDR3 length: 13 residues. Trimming removed 8 bases from V and 1 base from J, with 11 bases in between. The germline gives CDR1 WSHSY, CDR2 SAAADI. As DNA, the CDR3 is TGCGCCAGCCAAATGATTCGCCAAGAGACCCAGTACTTC. Protein: CASQMIRQETQYF.

The V and J genes are TRBV7-2 and TRBJ2-1; 8 nucleotides align to TRBD2. The CDR3 runs to 14 residues. Per germline, CDR1 SGHTA and CDR2 FQGNSA. After removal of 3 bases from V and 6 bases from J, the junction contained 4 bases not matched to a gene. DNA for the CDR3: TGTGCCAGCAGCTTTACGGGAGGGCCCAATGAGCAGTTCTTC. Protein product: CASSFTGGPNEQFF.